This T cell receptor (beta chain) was identified in a study of regulatory T cells in long-lasting Graves disease. Findings of the study overall: What was studied was peripheral blood only, and not thyroid tissue.

Deletions cut 6 bases from V and 7 bases from J, with 18 bases between. Germline CDR1 reads DFQATT; CDR2 reads SNEGSKA (reference sequence). The CDR3 is made up of 13 amino acids. Relying on iRepertoire HTBI primers and Arm-PCR of CDR3 regions, the team built TCR beta libraries. TCRdb processed the multiplex PCR reads anew with MiXCR; each CDR3 protein has one entry. This sample has about 500,000 distinct CDR3 sequences, with 12% found just once. With respect to this clonotype: The antigen is undetermined.

Time point described: newly diagnosed GD, antithyroid drugs for less than 3 months. After RNA was extracted from PBMCs, the TCR library was made from it. Around 9.1 milliliters of peripheral blood were drawn into EDTA tubes. The data were also submitted as part of a second study, on T cells in Graves' hyperthyroidism and ophthalmopathy.

The material was peripheral blood mononuclear cells (PBMCs), obtained at new diagnosis, from a patient treated with antithyroid drugs. This sequence joins TRBV20-1 and TRBJ2-5; D possibly corresponds to TRBD2 (7 bases). The receptor was derived from a woman in her thirties with Graves disease. CDR3 protein: CSAGQQGGWTQYF. For the CDR3, the DNA is TGCAGTGCGGGACAACAGGGAGGGTGGACCCAGTACTTC.